Below, 21 T cell receptor beta chains from the same sample are listed, as sequenced in a study of Graves' ophthalmopathy and Graves' hyperthyroidism (dated by TCRdb to 2016 to 2018). TCRdb names Illumina HiSeq 2000 as the instrument used. For repertoire sequencing, the TCR beta CDR3 regions were amplified from RNA transcripts. The first round was an RT-PCR using HTBI primers with the Qiagen OneStep RT-PCR kit, and this first round was followed by a second-round multiplex PCR, then size selection and purification. TCRdb trimmed public reads at Q25 via fastp, called clones via MiXCR and kept in-frame beta chains. A single entry per CDR3 protein holds the most common genes and DNA from its merged rows. This sample lists a few hundred thousand distinct CDR3 sequences; 15% were detected once. Jointly, the top ten make up around 7% of the sample. Specimen: peripheral blood. These receptors all come from a woman aged 18 to 35 with stable Graves' hyperthyroidism. Donor details come from another sample of the same person, matched by shared clones.

In this sample, this clonotype turned up many times. The J gene is TRBJ2-7, the V gene TRBV29-1; 12 nucleotides align to TRBD1. From germline, CDR1 is SQVTM and CDR2 ANQGSEA. The V gene end was trimmed by 7 bases and the J gene end by 10 bases; junction bases not matched to a gene: 11. CDR3 length: 13 residues. Here the CDR3 reads CSAGTGGRASQYF. DNA of the CDR3: TGCAGCGCGGGGACAGGGGGCCGCGCTAGCCAGTACTTC.

The sample holds many counts of this clonotype. CDR3 DNA sequence: TGTGCCAGCAGTGGCGGCAGAACCTACGAGCAGTACTTC. Translating it yields CASSGGRTYEQYF. V usage is TRBV6-1 and J usage is TRBJ2-7; D uncertain. Trimming took 4 bases from V and 2 from J, leaving 9 bases between them. Germline CDR1 reads MNHNS; CDR2 reads SASEGT. This CDR3 has 13 residues.

This clonotype has a handful of counts. The V call is TRBV6-2 or TRBV6-3, the J call TRBJ1-6; maybe TRBD1 (5 bases). Deletions cut 11 bases from V and 0 bases from J, with 11 bases between. CDR1 and CDR2 (germline): MNHEY, SVGEGT. CDR3 length: 14 residues. CDR3 nucleotide sequence: TGTGCCGCCTACAGGAGCTCCTATAATTCACCCCTCCACTTT. Protein: CAAYRSSYNSPLHF.

This rearrangement joins TRBV7-8 to TRBJ2-2, with unresolved D. CDR1 SGHVS and CDR2 FQNEAQ come from the germline V gene. Deletions cut 10 bases from V and 1 base from J, with 16 bases between. This CDR3 comprises 15 residues. This CDR3 reads CATSSFALNTGELFF. DNA for the CDR3: TGTGCCACTAGTAGCTTTGCGTTGAACACCGGGGAGCTGTTTTTT.

This clonotype occurred many times. The gene calls are TRBV7-9 and TRBJ1-1, with no clear D. The CDR3 has 15 amino acids. Per germline, CDR1 SEHNR and CDR2 FQNEAQ (reference sequence). The V end lost 2 bases, the J end lost 7 bases, and 17 bases lay between the germline ends. CDR3 nucleotides: TGTGCCAGCAGCTTAAGAAGGGCGGTAGGCGATGAAGCTTTCTTT. Translation: CASSLRRAVGDEAFF.

Comment on this clonotype: This could be a read error, since a much larger clone is one nucleotide away. J is TRBJ1-2 and V is TRBV11-2, with a possible D match to TRBD1 (6 bases). CDR3 length equals 16 residues. Per the germline V gene, CDR1 is SGHAT and CDR2 is FQNNGV. Between the trimmed V and J ends, which lost 1 base and 0 bases, there was a span of 12 bases. The CDR3 DNA sequence: TGTGCCAGCAGCTTAGGGGGGACACAATCTAACTATGGCTACACCTTC. Translation gives CASSLGGTQSNYGYTF.

The chain carries TRBV12-3 or TRBV12-4 and TRBJ2-7; 7 bases are a match to TRBD1. The trim removed 7 bases at V and 1 base at J, leaving 7 bases unmatched. The CDR3 loop spans 14 amino acids. The CDR3, as DNA: TGTGCCAGCATGAGAGACAGGGAATCCTACGAGCAGTACTTC. Translated: CASMRDRESYEQYF.

This clonotype was counted many times. This rearrangement joins TRBV5-1 to TRBJ1-1; 12 nucleotides agree with TRBD1. Germline V CDR1 and CDR2: SGHRS, YFSETQ. The CDR3 is 18 residues long. V was clipped by 3 bases and J by 3 bases; unmatched bases: 12. The CDR3 reads CASSSEPGQGARDTEAFF. The DNA for the CDR3 is TGCGCCAGCAGCTCAGAACCGGGACAGGGGGCGCGGGACACTGAAGCTTTCTTT.

This clonotype was found many times. The chain is built from TRBV18 and TRBJ1-1; D is unclear. V gave up 8 bases and J gave up 0 bases, with 10 bases separating them. Germline CDR1 reads KGHSH; CDR2 reads LQKENI. The CDR3 sequence is 13 residues long. The CDR3 loop reads CASSPELNTEAFF. The CDR3 DNA sequence: TGTGCCAGCAGTCCAGAACTGAACACTGAAGCTTTCTTT.

This chain joins TRBV12-3 or TRBV12-4 and TRBJ1-1, with D maybe TRBD1 (5 bases). V was clipped by 3 bases and J by 11 bases, with 10 bases between them. CDR3 length equals 11 residues. The CDR3, as DNA: TGTGCCAGCAGTTTGGCAGGGTTGGCTTTCTTT. This sequence encodes CASSLAGLAFF.

This clonotype has ten or more counts. The CDR3 here is CASSPNVFLAKNIQYF. The CDR3 region has the DNA TGTGCCAGCAGCCCAAATGTCTTTCTAGCCAAAAACATTCAGTACTTC. The chain couples TRBV3-1 to TRBJ2-4; D uncertain. Germline CDR1 is LGHDT and CDR2 is YNNKEL (reference sequence). V shed 4 bases and J shed 0 bases, with 13 bases lying between them. The CDR3 has 16 residues.

Many counts were recorded for this clonotype. The rearrangement joins TRBV6-2 or TRBV6-3 to TRBJ1-1; tentatively, D is TRBD1 (6 bases). This CDR3 has 14 residues. Trimming shortened V by 6 bases and J by 5 bases, and 16 bases separated the two germline ends. The germline gives CDR1 MNHEY, CDR2 SVGEGT. The CDR3 bases are TGTGCCAGCAGGGTAAACAGGGCGAGGACTGAAGCTTTCTTT. Translation gives CASRVNRARTEAFF.

This clonotype was seen a handful of times. CDR3 in amino acids: CASSEDGGHTEAFF. CDR3 DNA: TGTGCCAGCAGTGAAGACGGGGGGCACACTGAAGCTTTCTTT. This chain joins TRBV6-1 and TRBJ1-1; possibly TRBD1 for D (6 bases). CDR1 and CDR2 (germline): MNHNS, SASEGT. The CDR3 sequence is 14 residues long. Trimming shortened V by 1 base and J by 3 bases, and 9 bases separated the two germline ends.

There are a few counts of this clonotype. The chain links TRBV6-1 to TRBJ1-5; D unclear. The CDR3 contains 14 residues. The V and J ends lost 5 bases and 0 bases respectively, with 8 bases between them. Germline loops: CDR1 MNHNS, CDR2 SASEGT. CDR3 protein: CASSKGNSNQPQHF. CDR3 DNA: TGTGCCAGCAGTAAGGGAAATAGCAATCAGCCCCAGCATTTT.

This clonotype was seen ten or more times. The chain uses TRBV12-3 or TRBV12-4 and TRBJ1-6, with TRBD1 matching 10 bases. CDR3 length: 18 amino acids. The V segment lost 2 bases and the J segment 3 bases; nucleotides outside the gene matches: 7. In nucleotides, the CDR3 is TGTGCCAGCAGTTTATTGGGGACAGGGGCGGACTATAATTCACCCCTCCACTTT. Translation: CASSLLGTGADYNSPLHF.

In this sample, this clonotype turned up many times. The chain recombines TRBV12-3 or TRBV12-4 with TRBJ1-6, with D tentatively TRBD1 (5 bases). The CDR3 contains 16 residues. With 6 bases removed from V and 1 base from J, the gap between germline ends came to 13 bases. In DNA form, the CDR3 reads TGTGCCAGCAGGGCCGGGGGAGGTTCCTATAATTCACCCCTCCACTTT. It yields the protein CASRAGGGSYNSPLHF.

The genes are TRBV29-1 and TRBJ2-2, with 9 bases matching TRBD1. This CDR3 contains 15 residues. The V gene's germline CDR1 is SQVTM and CDR2 ANQGSEA. Trimming cost V 2 bases and J 4 bases; bases outside gene matches: 5. The CDR3 protein is CSVEIGTGSTGELFF. The CDR3 DNA reads as TGCAGCGTTGAAATCGGGACAGGGAGCACCGGGGAGCTGTTTTTT.

Only a few counts were recorded for this clonotype. The J gene is TRBJ1-2, the V gene TRBV5-1, with 8 bases matching TRBD1. CDR3 length equals 15 residues. Trimming took 2 bases from V and 5 from J; bases not matched to a gene: 8. Germline-derived CDR1 and CDR2 are SGHRS and YFSETQ. The CDR3 is CASSLLPGQEYGYTF. For the CDR3, the DNA is TGCGCCAGCAGCTTACTACCGGGACAGGAGTATGGCTACACCTTC. The full variable domain, in which reference TRBV5-1 and TRBJ1-2 provide the parts outside the CDR3, is KAGVTQTPRYLIKTRGQQVTLSCSPISGHRSVSWYQQTPGQGLQFLFEYFSETQRNKGNFPGRFSGRQFSNSRSEMNVSTLELGDSALYLCASSLLPGQEYGYTFGSGTRLTVV.

This clonotype appeared many times. The chain combines TRBV27 with TRBJ2-5; TRBD1 matches 9 bases. The CDR3 is 13 amino acids. From germline, CDR1 is MNHEY and CDR2 SMNVEV (reference sequence). V trimming: 4 bases; J trimming: 8 bases; junction bases outside the gene matches: 5. DNA of the CDR3: TGTGCCAGCAGTTCCCGACAGGGGGGAACCCAGTACTTC. Residues: CASSSRQGGTQYF.

The V call is TRBV24-1, the J call TRBJ1-1, with D possibly being TRBD1 (6 bases). The CDR3 has 15 amino acids. Germline V lookup: CDR1 KGHDR, CDR2 SFDVKD. V was shortened by 2 bases and J by 1 base, with 10 bases between the two germline ends. CDR3 region: CATSDSQGRNTEAFF. The CDR3 nucleotides read TGTGCCACCAGTGATTCCCAGGGGAGGAACACTGAAGCTTTCTTT.

This clonotype was detected ten times or more. The V call is TRBV7-2, the J call TRBJ1-1; TRBD1 might be the D (6 bases). Trimming pared 6 bases from V and 5 bases from J, leaving 10 bases between. This CDR3 is 12 amino acids long. Germline CDR1 SGHTA, CDR2 FQGNSA. In nucleotides, the CDR3 is TGTGCCAGCAGGCCCCAGGGGACTGAAGCTTTCTTT. Translation gives CASRPQGTEAFF.